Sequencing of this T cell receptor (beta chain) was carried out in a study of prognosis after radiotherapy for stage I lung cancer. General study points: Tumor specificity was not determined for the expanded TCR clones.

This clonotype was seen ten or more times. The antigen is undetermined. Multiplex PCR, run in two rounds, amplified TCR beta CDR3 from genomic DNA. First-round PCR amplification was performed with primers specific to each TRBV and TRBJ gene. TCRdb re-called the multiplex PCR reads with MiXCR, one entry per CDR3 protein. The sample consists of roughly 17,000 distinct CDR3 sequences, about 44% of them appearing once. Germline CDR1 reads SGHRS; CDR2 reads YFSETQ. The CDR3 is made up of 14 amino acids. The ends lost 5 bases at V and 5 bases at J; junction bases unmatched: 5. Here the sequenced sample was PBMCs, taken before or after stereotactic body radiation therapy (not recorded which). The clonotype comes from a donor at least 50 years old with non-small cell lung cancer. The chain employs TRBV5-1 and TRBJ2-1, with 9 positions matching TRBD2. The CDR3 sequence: CASRAGTSNNEQFF. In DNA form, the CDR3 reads TGCGCCAGCAGAGCCGGGACTAGCAACAATGAGCAGTTCTTC.